The 13 T cell receptor beta chains listed next were all sequenced from one sample in a study of blood T cell repertoires in COVID-19. Method: immunoSEQ multiplex PCR; TCRdb's copy keeps in-frame clones and lacks some. The sample carries 93,000 or so clones, more than 75% recorded once. The sequenced sample was peripheral blood. The receptors originated from a human donor in a cohort sampled during active COVID-19.

The chain couples TRBV4-1 to TRBJ2-1, with TRBD2 matching 7 bases. From germline, CDR1 is MGHRA and CDR2 YSYEKL. The CDR3 has 17 residues. Germline trimming cut 0 bases from V and 10 bases from J; bases unmatched to any gene: 15. CDR3 DNA sequence: TGCGCCAGCAGCCAAGATATGGTGAGCGGGATGGGTGGCGAGCAGTTCTTC. Translating it yields CASSQDMVSGMGGEQFF.

The rearrangement uses TRBV28 and TRBJ1-1; 8 nucleotides align to TRBD1. There are 14 residues in the CDR3. V lost 6 bases, J lost 6 bases, and 9 bases stayed unmatched. The V gene's germline CDR1 is MDHEN and CDR2 SYDVKM. CDR3 DNA sequence: TGTGCCAGCAGGACGCAGGGGGCAGGATCTGAAGCTTTCTTT. Translation: CASRTQGAGSEAFF.

The chain couples TRBV7-9 to TRBJ2-7; weak D call: TRBD2 (6 bases). In germline, CDR1 is SEHNR, CDR2 FQNEAQ (reference sequence). The CDR3 consists of 13 residues. Deletions cut 5 bases from V and 3 bases from J, with 11 bases between. The DNA for the CDR3 is TGTGCCAGCAGCAAACGGGAGAACTACGAGCAGTACTTC. Encoded protein: CASSKRENYEQYF.

A few counts support this clone. The gene calls are TRBV7-2 and TRBJ2-3, with a possible D match to TRBD2 (6 bases). Trimming took off 3 bases at V and 0 bases at J, with 10 bases between the two ends. Looked up from germline, CDR1 is SGHTA and CDR2 is FQGNSA. The CDR3 sequence is 15 residues long. The CDR3 region has the DNA TGTGCCAGCAGCTTGGCGGGGACTAGCACAGATACGCAGTATTTT. Protein: CASSLAGTSTDTQYF. Together with reference TRBV7-2 and TRBJ2-3, the CDR3 gives the full variable domain: GAGVSQSPSNKVTEKGKDVELRCDPISGHTALYWYRQSLGQGLEFLIYFQGNSAPDKSGLPSDRFSAERTGGSVSTLTIQRTQQEDSAVYLCASSLAGTSTDTQYFGPGTRLTVL.

The chain carries TRBV19 and TRBJ1-5, with 8 bases fitting TRBD1. CDR3 length: 15 amino acids. CDR1 and CDR2 from the germline V gene are LNHDA and SQIVND (reference sequence). J gave up 3 bases and V 1 base, and 2 bases lay outside the gene matches. CDR3 residues: CASSIGTGFNQPQHF. In DNA, the CDR3 is TGTGCCAGTAGTATAGGGACAGGGTTCAATCAGCCCCAGCATTTT.

The V call is TRBV6-5, the J call TRBJ2-2, with D possibly matching TRBD2 (6 bases). Germline CDR1 MNHEY, CDR2 SVGAGI. Deletions cut 7 bases from V and 5 bases from J, with 11 bases between. This CDR3 has 13 residues. The CDR3 bases are TGTGCCAGCATCACCGCGGGAACCGGGGAGCTGTTTTTT. It is translated as CASITAGTGELFF.

V and J are TRBV5-1 and TRBJ1-3; 12 bases map to TRBD1. This CDR3 has 17 residues. V gave up 4 bases and J gave up 0 bases; unmatched junction bases: 5. The germline V gene encodes CDR1 SGHRS and CDR2 YFSETQ. The DNA for the CDR3 is TGCGCCAGCAGCGGCGGGACAGGGGGCCGCTCTGGAAACACCATATATTTT. Its translation: CASSGGTGGRSGNTIYF.

The chain combines TRBV7-6 with TRBJ2-3; 10 bases agree with TRBD2. The CDR3 runs to 16 residues. CDR1 and CDR2 from the germline V gene are SGHVS and FNYEAQ. V was clipped by 5 bases and J by 0 bases; unmatched bases: 5. The DNA of the CDR3 is TGTGCCAGCAGCCGGACTAGCGGAACTAGCACAGATACGCAGTATTTT. Translating it yields CASSRTSGTSTDTQYF.

The J gene is TRBJ2-2, the V gene TRBV9; D ambiguous. Trimming took 0 bases from V and 2 from J, leaving 11 bases between them. Germline V gives CDR1 SGDLS, CDR2 YYNGEE. There are 16 residues in the CDR3. This CDR3 reads CASSVEAFGNTGELFF. DNA for the CDR3: TGTGCCAGCAGCGTAGAAGCGTTTGGCAACACCGGGGAGCTGTTTTTT.

The CDR3 sequence: CASSPSGARNTEAFF. CDR3 in DNA: TGTGCCAGCTCACCATCTGGGGCTCGGAACACTGAAGCTTTCTTT. The chain employs TRBV18 and TRBJ1-1; tentatively, D is TRBD1 (5 bases). V was shortened by 2 bases and J by 1 base, with 11 bases between the two germline ends. The CDR3 is made up of 15 amino acids. CDR1 is KGHSH, CDR2 LQKENI, per germline.

This clone was observed a few times. V is TRBV9 and J is TRBJ1-5; the match to TRBD1 covers 10 bases. Per germline, CDR1 SGDLS and CDR2 YYNGEE. The CDR3 spans 15 residues. Trimming at V came to 3 bases and at J to 5 bases, leaving 5 bases not matched to a gene. CDR3 bases: TGTGCCAGCAGCGGTAGACAGGGGGCCGATCAGCCCCAGCATTTT. Its translation: CASSGRQGADQPQHF.

The chain carries TRBV5-4 and TRBJ2-5; D is unresolved. The CDR3 has 14 residues. V lost 0 bases and J lost 4, with 10 bases in between. CDR1 and CDR2 (germline): SGHNT, YYREEE (reference sequence). CDR3 in amino acids: CASSLDGGLETQYF. Here the CDR3 DNA reads TGTGCCAGCAGCTTGGACGGCGGATTAGAGACCCAGTACTTC. Together with reference TRBV5-4 and TRBJ2-5, the CDR3 gives the full variable domain: ETGVTQSPTHLIKTRGQQVTLRCSSQSGHNTVSWYQQALGQGPQFIFQYYREEENGRGNFPPRFSGLQFPNYSSELNVNALELDDSALYLCASSLDGGLETQYFGPGTRLLVL.

Only one count was recorded for this clone. This chain links TRBV7-9 with TRBJ2-7; tentative D call: TRBD2 (5 bases). The CDR3 spans 15 residues. From germline, CDR1 is SEHNR and CDR2 FQNEAQ (reference sequence). V lost 5 bases to trimming and J lost 3 bases, with 17 bases between them. CDR3 nucleotide sequence: TGTGCCAGCAGCGCCGGAGGTAGGGATTTCTACGAGCAGTACTTC. Protein sequence: CASSAGGRDFYEQYF. The full variable domain, its missing parts supplied by reference TRBV7-9 and TRBJ2-7, is DTGVSQNPRHKITKRGQNVTFRCDPISEHNRLYWYRQTLGQGPEFLTYFQNEAQLEKSRLLSDRFSAERPKGSFSTLEIQRTEQGDSAMYLCASSAGGRDFYEQYFGPGTRLTVT.